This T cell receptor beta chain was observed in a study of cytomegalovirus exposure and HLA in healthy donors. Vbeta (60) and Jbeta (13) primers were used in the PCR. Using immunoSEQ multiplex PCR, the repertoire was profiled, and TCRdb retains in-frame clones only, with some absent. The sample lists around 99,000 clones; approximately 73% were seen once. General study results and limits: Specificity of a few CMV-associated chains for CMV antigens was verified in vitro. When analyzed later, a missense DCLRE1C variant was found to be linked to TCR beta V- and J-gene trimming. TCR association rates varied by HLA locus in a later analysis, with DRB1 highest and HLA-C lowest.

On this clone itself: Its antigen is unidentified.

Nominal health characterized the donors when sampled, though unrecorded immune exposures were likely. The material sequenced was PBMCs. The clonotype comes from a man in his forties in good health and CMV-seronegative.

The CDR3 nucleotides are TGTGCCAGCAGTGATAGGACAGCGGGACGGGAGACCCAGTACTTC. This gives the protein CASSDRTAGRETQYF. V is TRBV6-1 and J is TRBJ2-5; the D gene is possibly TRBD2 (7 bases). The CDR3 length is 15 residues. The V end lost 3 bases, the J end lost 5 bases, and 16 bases lay between the germline ends. The germline CDR1 and CDR2 sequences are MNHNS and SASEGT.